This entry describes one T cell receptor beta chain. What it binds is not known. PCR used 60 Vbeta primers and 13 Jbeta primers. The assay was immunoSEQ multiplex PCR, and TCRdb's table has in-frame clones only and misses some. The sample includes about 37,000 clones, more than 80% of them seen just once. This entry belongs to a study of cytomegalovirus exposure and HLA in healthy donors. Across the study: Researchers previously reported finding roughly 120 million unique TCR beta sequences from roughly 170 million T cells. Study-wide results and caveats: A classifier reportedly called cytomegalovirus status with high sensitivity and specificity.

V dropped 3 bases and J dropped 2 bases, with 11 bases sitting between them. The CDR3 loop spans 15 amino acids. In germline, CDR1 is MGHDK, CDR2 SYGVNS. The chain couples TRBV25-1 to TRBJ1-3, with D maybe TRBD1 (6 bases). The receptor comes from a woman between 40 and 55 years old in good health and CMV-seronegative. Sequencing was done on a sample of PBMCs. CDR3 coding DNA: TGTGCCAGCAGTGATGCCAGGGACACTGGAAACACCATATATTTT. Translating gives CASSDARDTGNTIYF.